This T cell receptor (beta chain) was recorded in a study of blood T cell repertoires in COVID-19 (dated by TCRdb to about 2020). Study-level background: The collaborator samples originated in the United States, Italy and Spain and spanned the acute and convalescent phases of COVID-19. A freely available public database, intended as a resource for researchers studying the immune response to SARS-CoV-2, is where the repertoires were released. The samples were drawn from two sources: the first 160 participants of the ongoing ImmuneRACE study, and about 1,300 subjects contributed by 6 global collaborators. Where available, HLA class I and class II types were taken from metadata supplied by the sample provider and were not determined by assay-based typing. Sample metadata almost always included a de-identified subject ID, COVID-19 status, age in years and sex. The dataset comprised deeply sampled blood TCRbeta repertoires from subjects exposed to, actively infected with, or recovered from COVID-19. The material from the prospective study consisted of cDNA or gDNA derived from T cells, B-cell-depleted T cells, or PBMCs.

Comments on this clone: It has no known antigen specificity. Per-base qualities were not stored, and no clone one base away is much larger.

Whole blood was collected in K2EDTA tubes by collaborating institutions according to the institutions' own protocols. For TCRbeta analysis, collaborators shipped samples in one of three forms: frozen whole blood, isolated PBMCs, or DNA extracted from either of those sample types. CDR1 and CDR2, looked up from the germline V gene, are SGHRS and YFSETQ. Trimming at the junction amounts to 5 bases on V and 1 base on J, and the germline ends lie 15 bases apart. The CDR3 goes from the cysteine to the phenylalanine over 15 residues. Only CDR3 DNA is held: 45 bases, read in frame from base 1. The immunoSEQ Assay, a bias-controlled multiplex PCR, was used to amplify TCRbeta CDR3 regions from genomic DNA. As for the original processing: The number of nucleated cells in each sample was estimated from the amplification of reference gene primers within the assay. To quantify the absolute abundance of each unique TCRbeta CDR3 rearrangement, sequence reads were collapsed and filtered. For each sample, productive Simpson clonality was calculated by taking the square root of Simpson's diversity index across productive rearrangements. What TCRdb holds here is the immuneACCESS table cut down to in-frame rearrangements. Part of the clones is not present; checked against another copy, under half of the missing clones reflect an unresolved V gene, and the others are unexplained. The DNA was the basis for D and trimming; V, J and clone size are from that table. In all, the sample holds 40,000 or so clones, and roughly 88% of those were seen once. The ten biggest clones cover 9% to 15% of the sample.

Broad study findings and their caveats: Clinical and demographic metadata were provided uncurated, with the amount varying by source and participant.

The sequenced material came from peripheral blood. The origin of this receptor is a human donor in a cohort sampled during active COVID-19. Rearrangement joined TRBV5-1 to TRBJ1-1; TRBD1 is possibly the D segment (6 matching bases). CDR3 protein: CASRFDDRRNTEAFF. The nucleotide sequence is TGCGCCAGCAGATTCGATGACAGGCGGAACACTGAAGCTTTCTTT. Joined to the reference TRBV5-1 and TRBJ1-1 proteins, this CDR3 gives the full variable domain: KAGVTQTPRYLIKTRGQQVTLSCSPISGHRSVSWYQQTPGQGLQFLFEYFSETQRNKGNFPGRFSGRQFSNSRSEMNVSTLELGDSALYLCASRFDDRRNTEAFFGQGTRLTVV.